These 9 T cell receptor beta chains share one sample of origin, sequenced in a study of T cell responses to AZD1222 COVID-19 vaccine. Only in-frame clones appear in the TCRdb table, and some are missing; sequencing was by immunoSEQ multiplex PCR. The sample holds 120,000 or so clones, 85% to 95% seen once. This specimen consisted of peripheral blood, obtained on day 0 of AZD1222 vaccination. The receptors were gathered from an adult in good health.

J is TRBJ2-7 and V is TRBV28; 7 bases match TRBD1. V lost 5 bases and J lost 5; bases outside the gene matches: 9. This CDR3 has 14 amino acids. Germline V lookup: CDR1 MDHEN, CDR2 SYDVKM. The DNA of the CDR3 is TGTGCCAGCAGTATACAGGGGCAGTGGAACGAGCAGTACTTC. Translated: CASSIQGQWNEQYF.

The rearrangement joins TRBV10-3 to TRBJ1-5; 7 nucleotides match TRBD1. The CDR3 runs 13 residues. V dropped 6 bases and J dropped 1; count of bases not matched to a gene: 0. Germline CDR1 ENHRY, CDR2 SYGVKD. The CDR3 nucleotides read TGTGCCATCAGGACAGGGAGCAATCAGCCCCAGCATTTT. Translated, it gives CAIRTGSNQPQHF.

V is TRBV30 and J is TRBJ1-3, with a weak D call TRBD1 (5 bases). Germline V lookup: CDR1 GTSNPN, CDR2 SVGIG (reference sequence). V dropped 5 bases and J dropped 2 bases, with 7 bases sitting between them. The CDR3 has 12 amino acids. The CDR3 coding sequence is TGTGCCTGGGGGACGGCTGGAAACACCATATATTTT. It encodes CAWGTAGNTIYF.

The chain employs TRBV24-1 and TRBJ1-6; 10 bases fit TRBD1. CDR1 is KGHDR, CDR2 SFDVKD, per germline. V lost 3 bases to trimming and J lost 2 bases; unmatched junction nucleotides: 18. This CDR3 spans 22 amino acids. This CDR3 is CATSDEAQSRDRGPPYNSPLHF. The CDR3 DNA sequence: TGTGCCACCAGTGATGAAGCACAAAGCCGGGACAGGGGACCCCCCTATAATTCACCCCTCCACTTT.

This chain links TRBV2 with TRBJ2-7, with a tentative D call TRBD2 (6 bases). Germline V gives CDR1 SNHLY, CDR2 FYNNEI. This CDR3 is built from 12 residues. Trimming stripped 6 bases from V and 3 bases from J, with 9 bases between. The CDR3 bases are TGTGCCAGCAGGCGGGGCGGCTACGAGCAGTACTTC. As protein: CASRRGGYEQYF.

The chain uses TRBV5-5 and TRBJ1-2; D remains ambiguous. From germline, CDR1 is SGHKS and CDR2 YYEKEE (reference sequence). V lost 3 bases and J lost 1, with 7 bases in between. The CDR3 is 13 residues long. The CDR3 DNA reads as TGTGCCAGCAGCTATCGCGGTAACTATGGCTACACCTTC. Protein product: CASSYRGNYGYTF.

The V call is TRBV28, the J call TRBJ1-2; the D is unclear. The CDR3 has 12 residues. Germline loops: CDR1 MDHEN, CDR2 SYDVKM. Trimming took 6 bases from V and 5 from J, leaving 10 bases between them. The CDR3 is CASRPLQYGYTF. The CDR3 DNA reads TGTGCCAGCAGACCTCTACAATATGGCTACACCTTC.

The gene calls are TRBV19 and TRBJ1-2, with TRBD1 matching 9 bases. Germline V gene data show CDR1 as LNHDA and CDR2 as SQIVND (reference sequence). The CDR3 loop spans 14 amino acids. V was pared by 6 bases and J by 4 bases, with 6 bases of the junction left unmatched. The CDR3: CASRRGTGPYGYTF. The CDR3 DNA sequence: TGTGCCAGTAGGCGCGGGACAGGGCCCTATGGCTACACCTTC.

V and J are TRBV6-5 and TRBJ1-5; D is unclear. From germline, CDR1 is MNHEY and CDR2 SVGAGI. Trimming stripped 0 bases from V and 0 bases from J, with 6 bases between. The CDR3 is 15 amino acids. Written as DNA, the CDR3 is TGTGCCAGCAGTTACTCCAAGTTTAGCAATCAGCCCCAGCATTTT. It translates to CASSYSKFSNQPQHF.